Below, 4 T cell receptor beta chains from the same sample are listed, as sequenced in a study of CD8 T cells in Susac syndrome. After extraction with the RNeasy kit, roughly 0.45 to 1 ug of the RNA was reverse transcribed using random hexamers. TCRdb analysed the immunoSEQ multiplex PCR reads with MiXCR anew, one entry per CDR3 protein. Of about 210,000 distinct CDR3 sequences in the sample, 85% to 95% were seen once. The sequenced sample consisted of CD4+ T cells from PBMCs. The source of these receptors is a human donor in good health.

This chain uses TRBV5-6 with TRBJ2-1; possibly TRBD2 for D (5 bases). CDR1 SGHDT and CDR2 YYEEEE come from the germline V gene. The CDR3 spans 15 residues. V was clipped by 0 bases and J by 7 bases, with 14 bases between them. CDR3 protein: CASSLGGLRGNEQFF. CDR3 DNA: TGTGCCAGCAGCTTGGGCGGGCTTAGAGGGAATGAGCAGTTCTTC.

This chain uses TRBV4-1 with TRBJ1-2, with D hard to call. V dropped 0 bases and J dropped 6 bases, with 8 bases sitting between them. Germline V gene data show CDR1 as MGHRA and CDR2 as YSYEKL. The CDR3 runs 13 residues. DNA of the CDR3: TGCGCCAGCAGCCAAGATCTACTCCATGGCTACACCTTC. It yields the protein CASSQDLLHGYTF.

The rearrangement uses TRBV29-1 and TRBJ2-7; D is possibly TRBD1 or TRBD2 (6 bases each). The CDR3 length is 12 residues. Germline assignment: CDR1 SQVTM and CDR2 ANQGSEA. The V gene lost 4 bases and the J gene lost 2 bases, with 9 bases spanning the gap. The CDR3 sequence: CSVARGPYEQYF. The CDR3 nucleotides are TGCAGCGTTGCCCGGGGGCCCTACGAGCAGTACTTC.

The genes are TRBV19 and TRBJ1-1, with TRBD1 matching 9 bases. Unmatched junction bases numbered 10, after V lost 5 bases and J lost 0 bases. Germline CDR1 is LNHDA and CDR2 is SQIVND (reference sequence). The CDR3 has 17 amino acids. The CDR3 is CASSETGGRSMNTEAFF. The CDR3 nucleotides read TGTGCCAGTAGTGAAACAGGGGGCCGCTCTATGAACACTGAAGCTTTCTTT. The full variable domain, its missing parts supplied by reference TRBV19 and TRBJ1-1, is DGGITQSPKYLFRKEGQNVTLSCEQNLNHDAMYWYRQDPGQGLRLIYYSQIVNDFQKGDIAEGYSVSREKKESFPLTVTSAQKNPTAFYLCASSETGGRSMNTEAFFGQGTRLTVV.